These 5 T cell receptor beta chains originate from one sample sequenced in a study of post-analysis software for immune sequencing data (dated by TCRdb to the mid-2010s). The research as a whole found: Significantly higher frequencies in patients than in controls were found for a handful of TRBV segments, including TRBV5-6, TRBV5-1 and TRBV20-1.

Library preparation used PCR. Sequencing instrument: Illumina HiSeq 2500. To reduce PCR and sequencing biases, unique molecular identifiers were incorporated into the TCR beta cDNA libraries. TCRdb reprocessed the public reads (quality trimming at Q25 with fastp, clone calling with MiXCR) and kept in-frame beta chains. Rows merge per CDR3 protein into single entries with the most common DNA and genes. Here the sample has about 800,000 distinct CDR3 sequences; around 27% occur a single time. The ten largest clones capture approximately 0.6% of the sample. These TCRs' antigens remain unknown. Sequencing was done on a sample of blood. All receptors come from a girl aged 5-17 years with multiple sclerosis.

This clonotype was detected a few times. V usage is TRBV5-1 and J usage is TRBJ2-6; D unclear. In germline, CDR1 is SGHRS, CDR2 YFSETQ. The CDR3 loop spans 15 amino acids. V lost 0 bases to trimming and J lost 3 bases, with 7 bases between them. CDR3 bases: TGCGCCAGCAGCTTGGGTGGTTTTGGGGCCAACGTCCTGACTTTC. This translates into CASSLGGFGANVLTF.

The V gene is TRBV3-1, the J gene TRBJ2-3, with D maybe TRBD2 (6 bases). Germline V gives CDR1 LGHDT, CDR2 YNNKEL (reference sequence). V shed 3 bases and J shed 12 bases, with 19 bases lying between them. This CDR3 is built from 14 residues. DNA for the CDR3: TGTGCCAGCAGCCAGGATTTGACTAGTGGGACTCAGTATTTT. This sequence encodes CASSQDLTSGTQYF.

V and J are TRBV28 and TRBJ2-1; TRBD2 is a possible D gene (6 bases). Germline V gene lookup returns CDR1 MDHEN and CDR2 SYDVKM. Trimming pared 6 bases from V and 0 bases from J, leaving 15 bases between. This CDR3 is 16 amino acids long. The CDR3 sequence: CASRLGGDHSYNEQFF. The CDR3 bases are TGTGCCAGCAGACTTGGCGGGGACCACTCCTACAATGAGCAGTTCTTC. Variable domain in full (rest from reference TRBV28 and TRBJ2-1): DVKVTQSSRYLVKRTGEKVFLECVQDMDHENMFWYRQDPGLGLRLIYFSYDVKMKEKGDIPEGYSVSREKKERFSLILESASTNQTSMYLCASRLGGDHSYNEQFFGPGTRLTVL.

J is TRBJ2-3 and V is TRBV5-1; TRBD2 might be the D (7 bases). The CDR3 is 14 residues long. The germline CDR1 and CDR2 sequences are SGHRS and YFSETQ. V was shortened by 7 bases and J by 6 bases, with 18 bases between the two germline ends. CDR3 nucleotide sequence: TGCGCCAGCGAGGCCGGGGGGCCCTTCGATACGCAGTATTTT. Translation: CASEAGGPFDTQYF.

The chain has TRBV20-1 and TRBJ2-7, with D tentatively TRBD2 (6 bases). CDR1 DFQATT and CDR2 SNEGSKA come from the germline V gene (reference sequence). The CDR3 extends over 12 amino acids. The CDR3 DNA sequence: TGCAGCGGGAGAGTTAGCGGCAACGAGCAGTACTTC. Its translation is CSGRVSGNEQYF.